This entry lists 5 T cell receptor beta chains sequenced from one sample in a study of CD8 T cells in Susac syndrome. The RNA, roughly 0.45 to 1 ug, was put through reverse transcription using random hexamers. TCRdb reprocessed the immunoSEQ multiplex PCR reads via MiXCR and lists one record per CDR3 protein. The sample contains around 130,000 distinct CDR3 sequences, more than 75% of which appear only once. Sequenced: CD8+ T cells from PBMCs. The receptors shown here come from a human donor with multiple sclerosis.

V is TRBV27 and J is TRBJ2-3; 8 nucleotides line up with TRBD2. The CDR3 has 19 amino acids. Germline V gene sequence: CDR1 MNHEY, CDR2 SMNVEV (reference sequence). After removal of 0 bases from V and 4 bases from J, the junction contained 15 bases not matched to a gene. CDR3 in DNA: TGTGCCAGCAGTTTATCGATGTCGGGAGGGCCCTGGGGGGCAGATACGCAGTATTTT. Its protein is CASSLSMSGGPWGADTQYF.

The CDR3 is CAISESSAGGSYEQYF. The DNA of the CDR3 is TGTGCCATCAGTGAGTCGTCAGCGGGAGGATCCTACGAGCAGTACTTC. This rearrangement joins TRBV10-3 to TRBJ2-7, with TRBD2 matching 9 bases. Trimming took 0 bases from V and 1 from J; bases not matched to a gene: 4. Germline assignment: CDR1 ENHRY and CDR2 SYGVKD. The length of the CDR3 is 16 residues.

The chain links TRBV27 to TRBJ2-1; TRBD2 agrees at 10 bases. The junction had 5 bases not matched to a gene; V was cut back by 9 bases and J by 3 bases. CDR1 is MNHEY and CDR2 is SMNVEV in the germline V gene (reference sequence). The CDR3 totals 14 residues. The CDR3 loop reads CASWTSGIYNEQFF. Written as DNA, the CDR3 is TGTGCCAGTTGGACTAGCGGAATCTACAATGAGCAGTTCTTC.

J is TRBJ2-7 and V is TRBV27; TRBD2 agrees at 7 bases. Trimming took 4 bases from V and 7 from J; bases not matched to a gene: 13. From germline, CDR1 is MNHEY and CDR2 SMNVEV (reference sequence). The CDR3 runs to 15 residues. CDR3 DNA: TGTGCCAGCAGTTCTGGGCAGGGAGGGGTGAGAGAGCAGTACTTC. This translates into CASSSGQGGVREQYF.

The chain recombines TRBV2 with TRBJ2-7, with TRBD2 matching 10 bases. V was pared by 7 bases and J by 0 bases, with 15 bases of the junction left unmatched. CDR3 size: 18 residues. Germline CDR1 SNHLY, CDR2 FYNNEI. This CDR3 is CASTGDTSGARFSYEQYF. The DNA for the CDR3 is TGTGCCAGCACCGGCGACACTAGCGGGGCCCGCTTCTCCTACGAGCAGTACTTC.